The T cell receptor (beta chain) described here comes from a study of identical twins (dated by TCRdb to the mid-2010s). Study-wide context: TCR alpha and beta repertoires from monozygotic twins, unrelated adults of various ages and cord blood were deep-sequenced to test whether fetal clonotypes persist. To rule out contamination, replicate twin experiments were performed at different times with different library preparation protocols. Overall study results and their limits: Because the same donors could not be followed over many years, the conclusions relied on cross-sectional statistical analysis. Abundant cord blood beta clonotypes had fewer insertions, young adult naive repertoires showed a similar but weaker trend, and memory repertoires showed no such trend. The excess sharing between twins in beta out-of-frame sequences was weaker because fewer shared sequences reduced the signal-to-noise ratio. In monozygotic twins, recombination models systematically underestimated out-of-frame TCR alpha sharing, but the models matched the sharing seen between unrelated individuals. Zero-insertion analyses could be partly confounded by invariant T cells such as MAIT and iNKT, though diverse VJ usage argued against such confounding for most clonotypes. Compared with coincidental sharing between unrelated individuals, an excess of low generation-probability sequences was observed among out-of-frame TCR alpha sequences shared between twins.

Library construction relied on 5' RACE. TCRdb shows the sequencer as Illumina HiSeq 2000. Template switching introduced a universal primer binding site; the final cDNA contained a unique molecular identifier, enabling accurate counting of TCR cDNA molecules. First-strand cDNA for TCR alpha and beta chains was synthesized from specific primers in the conserved constant-segment region. To control for contamination, every cDNA library was double barcoded, receiving both a SMART-Mk sample barcode and Illumina barcodes. TruSeq adapter sequences, together with Illumina sample barcodes, were added in two successive PCR steps. The TCR alpha and beta cDNA libraries were sequenced on the Illumina HiSeq platform using custom primers. Turning to the authors' computational methods: Unique molecular identifiers were extracted from raw reads with MiGEC, and CDR3 positions were determined with MiXCR. Recombination models were inferred per individual with the repgenHMM and IGoR tools using an EM algorithm. Shared clonotype analysis was performed with the tcR package in R, normalizing sharing by the product of cloneset sizes. Out-of-frame nonproductive sequences were analyzed to study raw recombination free of thymic and clonal selection effects. TCRdb took the public reads, trimmed them with fastp at Q25, ran MiXCR for clone calling and kept in-frame beta chains. Entries are consolidated by CDR3 protein sequence, retaining the most common genes and DNA. TCRdb, not the original authors, processed these V and J calls. This sample lists 200,000 to 300,000 distinct CDR3 sequences; approximately 11% were detected once. About 4.1% of the sample belongs to the ten largest clones.

Every donor in the study was a healthy Caucasian. The twin cohort comprised three pairs of female monozygotic twins, all aged about 18 to 29 years. Using Miltenyi CD45RO+ enrichment and human naive T-cell isolation kits, memory (CD45RO+) and naive T cells were isolated from PBMC. Measured from the cysteine to the phenylalanine, the CDR3 is 13 residues long. Of the read, only the CDR3 DNA is kept; its 39 bases are in frame from base 1. The V and J ends are trimmed by 4 bases and 1 base, leaving 11 bases between them. Via the germline V gene, CDR1 is SQVTM and CDR2 ANQGSEA. As regards this clonotype: Its specific antigen is unknown. Qualities for individual bases were not recorded, and no much larger clone is one base off.

This same sample was also taken into another study, of yellow fever vaccine responses in identical twins. The second paper further reports: The T cell response to vaccination in identical twins was reported by the authors to appear partly convergent and partly personalized. In the study, vaccine-responding T cell clones were precisely tracked in identical twins.

Sequencing was performed on memory (CD45RO+) T cells sorted from blood. The cell subset or site label, read with the paper, signifies: CD45RO+ enriched T cells. The chain was built from TRBV29-1 and TRBJ2-7; TRBD1 is a weak D gene call, 5 bases matching. The TCR was taken from a woman younger than 35 in good health. The base sequence is TGCAGCGTTGCCGAACAGGTTTCCTACGAGCAGTACTTC. Translated, this is CSVAEQVSYEQYF.